The 19 T cell receptor beta chains reported below all come from one sample, sequenced in a study of T-cell reconstitution after alpha-beta-depleted transplantation in children. The TCRbeta library incorporated unique molecular identifiers. TCRdb reprocessed the PCR reads with MiXCR, giving one entry per CDR3 protein. Counted here are around 500,000 distinct CDR3 sequences, under 15% occurring once; the ten biggest clones make up less than 6.5%. The input for sequencing was PBMCs from the stem cell graft donor, taken from the stem cell graft. The source is a human donor who donated a stem cell graft to a child with combined immunodeficiency.

V and J are TRBV5-1 and TRBJ2-7; 11 bases match TRBD2. This CDR3 has 22 amino acids. Germline V gene data show CDR1 as SGHRS and CDR2 as YFSETQ. The trim removed 4 bases at V and 4 bases at J, leaving 28 bases unmatched. CDR3: CASSPESSGRAFDWYEGYEQYF. The DNA for the CDR3 is TGCGCCAGCAGCCCGGAGAGTAGCGGGAGGGCCTTTGATTGGTACGAGGGGTACGAGCAGTACTTC. Based on the CDR3 plus reference TRBV5-1 and TRBJ2-7, the full variable domain is KAGVTQTPRYLIKTRGQQVTLSCSPISGHRSVSWYQQTPGQGLQFLFEYFSETQRNKGNFPGRFSGRQFSNSRSEMNVSTLELGDSALYLCASSPESSGRAFDWYEGYEQYFGPGTRLTVT.

This clonotype was recorded only once. The chain couples TRBV2 to TRBJ1-6; possible D gene TRBD1, 5 bases. The V end was cut by 6 bases, the J end by 9 bases, with 21 bases between. The length of the CDR3 is 16 residues. CDR1 and CDR2 from the germline V gene are SNHLY and FYNNEI. The CDR3 loop reads CASRVGINQGTSPLHF. CDR3 bases: TGTGCCAGCAGAGTCGGGATCAATCAGGGTACTTCACCCCTCCACTTT.

In this sample, this clonotype turned up a few times. This sequence joins TRBV12-3 or TRBV12-4 and TRBJ1-2; D is perhaps TRBD1 (6 bases). The CDR3 totals 13 residues. With 5 bases removed from V and 4 bases from J, the gap between germline ends came to 11 bases. The CDR3 sequence is CASSLGHRYGYTF. The CDR3 DNA reads TGTGCCAGCAGTCTGGGACACCGCTATGGCTACACCTTC.

This clonotype has ten or more counts. This chain uses TRBV7-9 with TRBJ2-1; the D is unclear. Germline values: CDR1 SEHNR, CDR2 FQNEAQ (reference sequence). This CDR3 has 13 residues. V lost 9 bases to trimming and J lost 2 bases, with 11 bases between them. The CDR3 nucleotides are TGTGCCAGTCTTTGGCTTCCCTACAATGAGCAGTTCTTC. This translates into CASLWLPYNEQFF.

This clonotype was picked up a small number of times. V is TRBV4-3 and J is TRBJ2-2; 12 bases are shared with TRBD2. The CDR3 spans 16 residues. Germline trimming cut 3 bases from V and 5 bases from J; bases unmatched to any gene: 4. CDR1 is LGHNA, CDR2 YSLEER, per germline. This CDR3 is CASSHGLAGTTGELFF. CDR3 nucleotide sequence: TGCGCCAGCAGCCACGGACTAGCGGGGACAACCGGGGAGCTGTTTTTT.

The chain combines TRBV7-9 with TRBJ1-4; tentative D call: TRBD1 (6 bases). From germline, CDR1 is SEHNR and CDR2 FQNEAQ (reference sequence). V was shortened by 8 bases and J by 7 bases, with 14 bases between the two germline ends. This CDR3 is built from 13 residues. CDR3 sequence reads: CASGGGLGEKLFF. CDR3 sequence (DNA): TGTGCCAGCGGTGGGGGGCTGGGTGAAAAACTGTTTTTT.

Many counts were recorded for this clonotype. The chain is built from TRBV12-3 or TRBV12-4 and TRBJ1-5; possible D gene TRBD1, 6 bases. V was shortened by 6 bases and J by 4 bases, with 10 bases between the two germline ends. The CDR3 extends over 13 amino acids. The CDR3 spells CASSPTGNQPQHF. In DNA form, the CDR3 reads TGTGCCAGCAGCCCAACAGGGAATCAGCCCCAGCATTTT.

This clonotype was observed many times. J is TRBJ2-3 and V is TRBV5-6; D not resolved. The CDR3 extends over 12 amino acids. V dropped 0 bases and J dropped 6 bases, with 5 bases sitting between them. The germline CDR1 and CDR2 sequences are SGHDT and YYEEEE. CDR3 coding DNA: TGTGCCAGCAGCTTGGTTCTCGATACGCAGTATTTT. Protein product: CASSLVLDTQYF.

This clonotype was detected only a few times. The V call is TRBV9, the J call TRBJ2-7; 9 positions agree with TRBD1. Germline CDR1 is SGDLS and CDR2 is YYNGEE. The CDR3 runs 17 residues. V trimming: 4 bases; J trimming: 0 bases; junction bases outside the gene matches: 11. The CDR3 coding sequence is TGTGCCAGCAGCCCAGCCCCATTACAGGGGGCCTCCTACGAGCAGTACTTC. Translation gives CASSPAPLQGASYEQYF.

This clonotype was found a few times. The chain recombines TRBV4-3 with TRBJ2-3, with 8 positions matching TRBD2. The CDR3 has 17 amino acids. V lost 1 base to trimming and J lost 6 bases; unmatched junction nucleotides: 12. CDR1 and CDR2 from the germline V gene are LGHNA and YSLEER. This CDR3 reads CASSQGSGRGSVDTQYF. CDR3 DNA: TGCGCCAGCAGCCAAGGGAGCGGGAGAGGAAGTGTTGATACGCAGTATTTT.

This clonotype was found many times. The chain is built from TRBV10-3 and TRBJ2-5, with D perhaps matching TRBD2 (6 bases). Trimming took 2 bases from V and 0 from J, leaving 13 bases between them. The CDR3 spans 16 residues. Germline-derived CDR1 and CDR2 are ENHRY and SYGVKD. The CDR3 region is CAISETTSSDQETQYF. CDR3 DNA: TGTGCCATCAGTGAGACCACGTCTAGCGACCAAGAGACCCAGTACTTC.

The V call is TRBV6-2 or TRBV6-3, the J call TRBJ2-1; D is unclear. This CDR3 has 11 residues. CDR1 MNHEY and CDR2 SVGEGT come from the germline V gene. The V gene lost 5 bases and the J gene lost 9 bases, with 8 bases spanning the gap. The CDR3 coding sequence is TGTGCCAGCAGTCCTCGACTTGAGCAGTTCTTC. It codes for CASSPRLEQFF.

This clonotype was observed a handful of times. The chain combines TRBV20-1 with TRBJ2-5; TRBD2 might be the D (6 bases). Germline V gene lookup returns CDR1 DFQATT and CDR2 SNEGSKA (reference sequence). This CDR3 is 14 amino acids long. Between the trimmed V and J ends, which lost 8 bases and 5 bases, there was a span of 21 bases. CDR3 nucleotides: TGCAGTTCCTGTCCCGGAGGGAGCGGGGAGACCCAGTACTTC. Translation gives CSSCPGGSGETQYF.

This clonotype was found many times. V usage is TRBV12-3 or TRBV12-4 and J usage is TRBJ2-3, with 12 bases aligning to TRBD2. This CDR3 contains 15 residues. The V segment lost 6 bases and the J segment 5 bases; nucleotides outside the gene matches: 6. CDR3 nucleotides: TGTGCCAGCAGACACCCGGGACTAGCGGGAGATACGCAGTATTTT. It encodes CASRHPGLAGDTQYF.

The V call is TRBV7-8, the J call TRBJ2-5, with 8 bases identical to TRBD2. Trimming took 5 bases from V and 5 from J; bases not matched to a gene: 16. There are 17 residues in the CDR3. In germline, CDR1 is SGHVS, CDR2 FQNEAQ. CDR3 residues: CASSQRPRGGPVETQYF. The DNA for the CDR3 is TGTGCCAGCAGCCAAAGGCCGCGCGGGGGGCCGGTTGAGACCCAGTACTTC.

This clonotype has just a few counts. The V gene is TRBV9, the J gene TRBJ2-2, with D hard to call. Germline loops: CDR1 SGDLS, CDR2 YYNGEE. The V end lost 0 bases, the J end lost 8 bases, and 14 bases lay between the germline ends. The CDR3 covers 15 residues. CDR3 loop: CASSVVGQPAGELFF. In nucleotides, the CDR3 is TGTGCCAGCAGCGTAGTGGGCCAACCAGCGGGGGAGCTGTTTTTT.

The table lists this clonotype with many counts. The chain combines TRBV12-3 or TRBV12-4 with TRBJ2-3; 7 nucleotides line up with TRBD1. The CDR3 is 14 amino acids. Trimming took 5 bases from V and 2 from J; bases not matched to a gene: 4. CDR3 sequence reads: CASSPQGFTDTQYF. CDR3 DNA sequence: TGTGCCAGCAGTCCACAGGGGTTCACAGATACGCAGTATTTT.

This clonotype was detected only a few times. The chain carries TRBV25-1 and TRBJ2-5, with D possibly called TRBD1 or TRBD2 (5 bases each). The germline gives CDR1 MGHDK, CDR2 SYGVNS. The length of the CDR3 is 15 residues. Trimming pared 1 base from V and 5 bases from J, leaving 14 bases between. The CDR3 loop reads CASSEWGPRRETQYF. In DNA form, the CDR3 reads TGTGCCAGCAGTGAATGGGGACCGCGTAGGGAGACCCAGTACTTC.

CDR3 sequence reads: CASSVGLWPETQYF. CDR3 bases: TGTGCCAGCAGCGTAGGACTTTGGCCAGAGACCCAGTACTTC. V gene TRBV9 combines with J gene TRBJ2-5; D gene unclear. This CDR3 is 14 amino acids long. Germline CDR1 and CDR2: SGDLS and YYNGEE. Trimming took off 0 bases at V and 4 bases at J, with 10 bases between the two ends.